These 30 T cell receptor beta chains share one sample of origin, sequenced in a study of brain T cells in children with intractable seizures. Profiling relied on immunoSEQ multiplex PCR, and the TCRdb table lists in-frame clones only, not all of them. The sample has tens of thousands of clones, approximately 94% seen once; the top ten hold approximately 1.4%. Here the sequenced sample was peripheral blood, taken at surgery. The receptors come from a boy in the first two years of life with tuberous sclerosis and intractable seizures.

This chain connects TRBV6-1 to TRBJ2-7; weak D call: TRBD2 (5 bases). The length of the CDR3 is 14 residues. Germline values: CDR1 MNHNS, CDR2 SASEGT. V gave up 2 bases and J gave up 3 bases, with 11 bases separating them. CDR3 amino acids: CASSEFPGYYEQYF. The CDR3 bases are TGTGCCAGCAGTGAATTTCCGGGGTACTACGAGCAGTACTTC.

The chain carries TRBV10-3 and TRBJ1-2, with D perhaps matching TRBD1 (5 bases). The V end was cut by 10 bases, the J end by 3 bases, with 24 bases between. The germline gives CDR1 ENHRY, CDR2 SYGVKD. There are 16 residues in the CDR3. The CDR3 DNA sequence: TGTGCCACCCAGGGCTGGCTAAAACGGCAGGACTATGGCTACACCTTC. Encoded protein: CATQGWLKRQDYGYTF.

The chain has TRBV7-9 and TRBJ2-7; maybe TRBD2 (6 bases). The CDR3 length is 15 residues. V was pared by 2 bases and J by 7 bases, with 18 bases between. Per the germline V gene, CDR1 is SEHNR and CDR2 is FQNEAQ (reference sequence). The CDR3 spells CASSLTLEGRWEQYF. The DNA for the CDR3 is TGTGCCAGCAGCTTAACGTTGGAGGGGAGATGGGAGCAGTACTTC.

The CDR3 region is CASSLQTGLAFF. The DNA for the CDR3 is TGTGCCAGCAGCCTTCAGACGGGTCTGGCGTTCTTC. This rearrangement joins TRBV11-3 to TRBJ2-1; D remains unclear. Per the germline V gene, CDR1 is SGHNT and CDR2 is YENEEA. CDR3 size: 12 residues. V was trimmed by 5 bases and J by 15 bases, leaving 17 bases between them.

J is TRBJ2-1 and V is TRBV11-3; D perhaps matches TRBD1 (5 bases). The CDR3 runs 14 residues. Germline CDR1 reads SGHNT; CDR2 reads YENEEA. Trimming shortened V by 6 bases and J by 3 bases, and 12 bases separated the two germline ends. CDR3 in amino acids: CASSSGRHYNEQFF. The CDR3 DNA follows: TGTGCCAGCAGTTCAGGGCGGCACTACAATGAGCAGTTCTTC.

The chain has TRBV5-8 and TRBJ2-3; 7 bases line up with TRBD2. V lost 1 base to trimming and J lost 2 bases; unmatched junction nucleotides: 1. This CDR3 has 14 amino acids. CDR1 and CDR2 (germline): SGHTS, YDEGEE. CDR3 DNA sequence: TGTGCCAGCAGCTTGACTAGCGTCACAGATACGCAGTATTTT. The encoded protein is CASSLTSVTDTQYF.

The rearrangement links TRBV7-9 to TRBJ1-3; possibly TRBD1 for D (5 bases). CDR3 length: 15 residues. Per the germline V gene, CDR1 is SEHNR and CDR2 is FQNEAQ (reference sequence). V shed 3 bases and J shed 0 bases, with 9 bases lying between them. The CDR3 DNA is TGTGCCAGCAGCTTGGGGGACGGCTCTGGAAACACCATATATTTT. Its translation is CASSLGDGSGNTIYF.

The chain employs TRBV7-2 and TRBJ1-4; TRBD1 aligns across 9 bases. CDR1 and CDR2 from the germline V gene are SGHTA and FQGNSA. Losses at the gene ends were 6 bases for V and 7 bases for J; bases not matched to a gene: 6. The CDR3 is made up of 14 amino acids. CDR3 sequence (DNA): TGTGCCAGCAGTGCCGGACAGGGGCTTGAAAAACTGTTTTTT. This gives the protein CASSAGQGLEKLFF.

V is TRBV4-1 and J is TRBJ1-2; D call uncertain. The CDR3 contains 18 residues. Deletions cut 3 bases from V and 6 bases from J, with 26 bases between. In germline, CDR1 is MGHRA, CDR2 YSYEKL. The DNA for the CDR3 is TGCGCCAGCAGCCATTCAGAGGAATTGGGAGCGTCGTGGGATGGCTACACCTTC. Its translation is CASSHSEELGASWDGYTF.

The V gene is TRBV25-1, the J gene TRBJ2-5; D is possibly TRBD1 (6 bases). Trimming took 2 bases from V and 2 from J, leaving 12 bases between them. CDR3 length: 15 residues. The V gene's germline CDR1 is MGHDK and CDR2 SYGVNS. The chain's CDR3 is CASSEIWTEQETQYF. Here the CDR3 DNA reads TGTGCCAGCAGTGAAATTTGGACAGAGCAAGAGACCCAGTACTTC.

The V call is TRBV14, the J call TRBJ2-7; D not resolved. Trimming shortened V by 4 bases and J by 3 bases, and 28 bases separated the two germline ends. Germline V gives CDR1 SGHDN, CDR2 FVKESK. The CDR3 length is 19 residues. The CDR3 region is CASSLLNPWKVRRHYEQYF. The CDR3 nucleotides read TGTGCCAGCAGCCTTTTAAATCCCTGGAAAGTCCGGAGACACTACGAGCAGTACTTC.

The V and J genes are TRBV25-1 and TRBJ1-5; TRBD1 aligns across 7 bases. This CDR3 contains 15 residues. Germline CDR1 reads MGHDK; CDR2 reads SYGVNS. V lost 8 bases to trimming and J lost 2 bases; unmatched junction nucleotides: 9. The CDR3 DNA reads TGTGCCAGCTCGGCCCAGGGGGTGGGCAATCAGCCCCAGCATTTT. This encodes CASSAQGVGNQPQHF.

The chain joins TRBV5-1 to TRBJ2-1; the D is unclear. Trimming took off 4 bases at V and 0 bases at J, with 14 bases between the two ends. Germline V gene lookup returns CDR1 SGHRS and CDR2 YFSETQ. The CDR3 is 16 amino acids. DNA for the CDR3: TGCGCCAGCAGCCCCTTAACTCTTCTCTCCTACAATGAGCAGTTCTTC. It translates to CASSPLTLLSYNEQFF.

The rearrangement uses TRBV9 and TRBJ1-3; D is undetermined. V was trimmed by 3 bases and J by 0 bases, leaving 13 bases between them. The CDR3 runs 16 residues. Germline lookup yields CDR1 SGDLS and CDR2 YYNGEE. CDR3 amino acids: CASSASILDSGNTIYF. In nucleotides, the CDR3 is TGTGCCAGCAGCGCTTCCATCCTAGACTCTGGAAACACCATATATTTT.

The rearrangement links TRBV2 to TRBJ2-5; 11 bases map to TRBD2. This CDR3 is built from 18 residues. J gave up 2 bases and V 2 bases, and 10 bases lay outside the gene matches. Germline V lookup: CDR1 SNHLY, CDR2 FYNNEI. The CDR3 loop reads CASSEPLAGGTLQETQYF. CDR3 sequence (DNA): TGTGCCAGCAGTGAACCCCTAGCGGGGGGTACCTTACAAGAGACCCAGTACTTC.

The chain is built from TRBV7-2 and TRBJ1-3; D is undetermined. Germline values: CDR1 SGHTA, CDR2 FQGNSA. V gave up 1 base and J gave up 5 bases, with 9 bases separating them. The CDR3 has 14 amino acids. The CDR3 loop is CASSLEQTRNTIYF. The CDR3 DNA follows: TGTGCCAGCAGCTTAGAACAGACGAGAAACACCATATATTTT.

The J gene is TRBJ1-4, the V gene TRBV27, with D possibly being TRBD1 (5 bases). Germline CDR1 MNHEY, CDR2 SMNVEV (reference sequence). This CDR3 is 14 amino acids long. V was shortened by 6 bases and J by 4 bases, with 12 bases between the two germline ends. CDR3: CASRPDTFNEKLFF. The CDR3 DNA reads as TGTGCCAGCAGACCGGACACCTTTAATGAAAAACTGTTTTTT.

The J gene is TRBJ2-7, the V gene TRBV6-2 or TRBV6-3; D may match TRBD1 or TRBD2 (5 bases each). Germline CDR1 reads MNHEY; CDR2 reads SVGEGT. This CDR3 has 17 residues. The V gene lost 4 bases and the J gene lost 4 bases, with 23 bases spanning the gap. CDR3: CASSSEPAGAPPYEQYF. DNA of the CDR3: TGTGCCAGCAGTTCGGAACCGGCCGGGGCTCCCCCGTACGAGCAGTACTTC.

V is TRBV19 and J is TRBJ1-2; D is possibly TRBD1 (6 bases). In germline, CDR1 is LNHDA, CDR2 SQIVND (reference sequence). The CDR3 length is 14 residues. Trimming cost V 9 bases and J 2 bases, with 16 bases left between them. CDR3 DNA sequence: TGTGCCAGCTCGGGGGCAGGAGGAAACTATGGCTACACCTTC. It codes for CASSGAGGNYGYTF.

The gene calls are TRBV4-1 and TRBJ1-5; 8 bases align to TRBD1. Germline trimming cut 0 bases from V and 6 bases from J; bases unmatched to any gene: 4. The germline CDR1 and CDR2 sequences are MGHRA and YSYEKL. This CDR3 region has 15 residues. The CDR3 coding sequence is TGCGCCAGCAGCCAAGAACGCACAGGGGGTCAGCCCCAGCATTTT. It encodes CASSQERTGGQPQHF.

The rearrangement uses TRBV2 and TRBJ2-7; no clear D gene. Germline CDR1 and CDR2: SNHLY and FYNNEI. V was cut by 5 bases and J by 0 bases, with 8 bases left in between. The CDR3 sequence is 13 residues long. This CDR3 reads CASSMGSSYEQYF. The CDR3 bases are TGTGCCAGCAGTATGGGTAGCTCCTACGAGCAGTACTTC.

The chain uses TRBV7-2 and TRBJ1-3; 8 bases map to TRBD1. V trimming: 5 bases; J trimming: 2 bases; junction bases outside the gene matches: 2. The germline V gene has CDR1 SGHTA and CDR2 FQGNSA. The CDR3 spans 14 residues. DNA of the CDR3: TGTGCCAGCAGCCCACAGGGGGCTGGAAACACCATATATTTT. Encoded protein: CASSPQGAGNTIYF. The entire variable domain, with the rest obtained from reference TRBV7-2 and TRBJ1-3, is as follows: GAGVSQSPSNKVTEKGKDVELRCDPISGHTALYWYRQSLGQGLEFLIYFQGNSAPDKSGLPSDRFSAERTGGSVSTLTIQRTQQEDSAVYLCASSPQGAGNTIYFGEGSWLTVV.

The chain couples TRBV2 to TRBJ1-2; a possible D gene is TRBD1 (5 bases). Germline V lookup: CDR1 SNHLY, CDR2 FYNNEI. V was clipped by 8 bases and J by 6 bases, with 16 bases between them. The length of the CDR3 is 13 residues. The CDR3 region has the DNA TGTGCCAGCGGAGCCGGGGACGTCCATGGCTACACCTTC. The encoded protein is CASGAGDVHGYTF.

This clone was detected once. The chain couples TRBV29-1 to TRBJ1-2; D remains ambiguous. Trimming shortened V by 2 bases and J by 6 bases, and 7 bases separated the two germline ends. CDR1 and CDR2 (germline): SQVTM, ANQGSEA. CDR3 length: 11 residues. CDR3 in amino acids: CSVESVDGYTF. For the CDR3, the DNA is TGCAGCGTTGAATCGGTAGATGGCTACACCTTC. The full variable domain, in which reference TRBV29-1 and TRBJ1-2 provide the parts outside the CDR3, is SAVISQKPSRDICQRGTSLTIQCQVDSQVTMMFWYRQQPGQSLTLIATANQGSEATYESGFVIDKFPISRPNLTFSTLTVSNMSPEDSSIYLCSVESVDGYTFGSGTRLTVV.

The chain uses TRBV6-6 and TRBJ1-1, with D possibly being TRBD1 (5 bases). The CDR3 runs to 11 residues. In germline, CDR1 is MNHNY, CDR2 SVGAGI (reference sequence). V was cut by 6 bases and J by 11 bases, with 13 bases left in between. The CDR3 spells CASRSPEGAFF. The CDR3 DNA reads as TGTGCCAGCAGGAGCCCAGAGGGGGCTTTCTTT.

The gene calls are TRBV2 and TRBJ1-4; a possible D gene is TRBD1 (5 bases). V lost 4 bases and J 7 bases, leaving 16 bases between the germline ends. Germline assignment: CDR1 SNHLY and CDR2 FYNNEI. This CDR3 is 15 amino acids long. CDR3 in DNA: TGTGCCAGCAGTGCCGCACAGGCTATTAGTGAAAAACTGTTTTTT. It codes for CASSAAQAISEKLFF.

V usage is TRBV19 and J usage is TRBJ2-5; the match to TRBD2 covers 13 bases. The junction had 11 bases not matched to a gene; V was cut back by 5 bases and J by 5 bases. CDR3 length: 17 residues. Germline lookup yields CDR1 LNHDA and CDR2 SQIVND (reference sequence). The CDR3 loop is CASSLLPGLAGLETQYF. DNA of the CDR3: TGTGCCAGTAGTCTGCTCCCGGGACTAGCGGGATTGGAGACCCAGTACTTC.

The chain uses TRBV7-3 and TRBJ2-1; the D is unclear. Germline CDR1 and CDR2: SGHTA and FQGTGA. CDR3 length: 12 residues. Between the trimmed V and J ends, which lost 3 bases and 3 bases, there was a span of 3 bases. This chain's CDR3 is CASSLDYNEQFF. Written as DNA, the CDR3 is TGTGCCAGCAGCTTGGACTACAATGAGCAGTTCTTC.

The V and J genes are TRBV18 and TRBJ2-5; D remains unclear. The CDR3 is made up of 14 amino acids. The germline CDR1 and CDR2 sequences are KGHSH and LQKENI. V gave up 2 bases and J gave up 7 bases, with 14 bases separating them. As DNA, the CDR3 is TGTGCCAGCTCACCAGCGTTAGGAGATGGGACCCAGTACTTC. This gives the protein CASSPALGDGTQYF. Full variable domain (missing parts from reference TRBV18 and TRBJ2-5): NAGVMQNPRHLVRRRGQEARLRCSPMKGHSHVYWYRQLPEEGLKFMVYLQKENIIDESGMPKERFSAEFPKEGPSILRIQQVVRGDSAAYFCASSPALGDGTQYFGPGTRLLVL.

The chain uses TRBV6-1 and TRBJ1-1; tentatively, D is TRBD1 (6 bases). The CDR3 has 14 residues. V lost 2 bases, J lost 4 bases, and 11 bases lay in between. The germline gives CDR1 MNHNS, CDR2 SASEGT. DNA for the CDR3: TGTGCCAGCAGTGAAACGGGGGGCGTCACTGAAGCTTTCTTT. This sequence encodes CASSETGGVTEAFF.